These 10 T cell receptor beta chains were all obtained from the same sample, sequenced in a study of blood T cell repertoires in COVID-19. The table came from immunoSEQ multiplex PCR; TCRdb's copy has only in-frame clones and leaves some out. The sample shows about 480,000 clones, 88% of them seen only once. Sequencing was carried out using PBMCs or T cells enriched from blood (not recorded which). Receptor source: a woman in her 40s who had recovered from COVID-19.

The chain has TRBV27 and TRBJ1-1; D possibly corresponds to TRBD1 (5 bases). V shed 1 base and J shed 1 base, with 13 bases lying between them. This CDR3 has 16 amino acids. Germline CDR1 MNHEY, CDR2 SMNVEV (reference sequence). The CDR3 loop is CASSLWVSRANTEAFF. DNA for the CDR3: TGTGCCAGCAGTTTATGGGTGAGCAGGGCGAACACTGAAGCTTTCTTT.

Note on this clone: Other DNA variants within this sample encode the same CDR3. This sequence joins TRBV5-1 and TRBJ1-1; D unresolved. This CDR3 has 14 amino acids. V lost 3 bases to trimming and J lost 1 base, with 10 bases between them. The germline V gene encodes CDR1 SGHRS and CDR2 YFSETQ. DNA of the CDR3: TGCGCCAGCAGCTCGACGGGTACGAACACTGAAGCTTTCTTT. This sequence encodes CASSSTGTNTEAFF.

This clone was recorded once. V and J are TRBV7-9 and TRBJ2-3; 10 bases line up with TRBD2. This CDR3 has 18 residues. Germline CDR1 and CDR2: SEHNR and FQNEAQ (reference sequence). Trimming cost V 5 bases and J 2 bases; bases outside gene matches: 13. CDR3 sequence reads: CASSQRDPAGGLTDTQYF. The DNA of the CDR3 is TGTGCCAGCAGCCAAAGGGACCCAGCGGGAGGGCTCACAGATACGCAGTATTTT.

This chain connects TRBV15 to TRBJ2-7, with 8 nucleotides matching TRBD1. Germline CDR1 LNHNV, CDR2 YYDKDF (reference sequence). The CDR3 is 15 amino acids. V lost 2 bases, J lost 2 bases, and 5 bases stayed unmatched. The CDR3 bases are TGTGCCACCAGCAGACCGGGACAGGACACCTACGAGCAGTACTTC. Its translation: CATSRPGQDTYEQYF.

This sequence joins TRBV4-2 and TRBJ1-1, with D perhaps matching TRBD1 (5 bases). This CDR3 is 14 amino acids long. CDR1 is LGHNA, CDR2 YNFKEQ, per germline. The V and J ends lost 4 bases and 2 bases respectively, with 11 bases between them. CDR3 sequence: CASSLRGNNTEAFF. CDR3 DNA sequence: TGTGCCAGCAGCCTACGGGGGAACAACACTGAAGCTTTCTTT.

The V gene is TRBV7-9, the J gene TRBJ1-2; possible D gene TRBD1, 6 bases. The ends were cut back, 2 bases at V and 3 bases at J, with 10 bases in the middle. This CDR3 is 14 amino acids long. Germline-derived CDR1 and CDR2 are SEHNR and FQNEAQ (reference sequence). The chain's CDR3 is CASSLMGAHYGYTF. DNA of the CDR3: TGTGCCAGCAGCTTAATGGGGGCCCACTATGGCTACACCTTC.

J is TRBJ1-4 and V is TRBV12-5, with D perhaps TRBD1 (5 bases). Trimming left V 2 bases short and J 6 bases short, with 13 bases between. The CDR3 has 15 amino acids. Germline CDR1 and CDR2: LGHNT and FRNRAP. The CDR3 is CASGLTRGGHEKLFF. DNA of the CDR3: TGTGCTAGTGGTTTGACGAGGGGAGGGCATGAAAAACTGTTTTTT.

This clone showed up just once. The chain links TRBV5-5 to TRBJ1-4; TRBD1 might be the D (6 bases). Per the germline V gene, CDR1 is SGHKS and CDR2 is YYEKEE (reference sequence). The CDR3 contains 14 residues. V lost 2 bases and J 3 bases, leaving 8 bases between the germline ends. This CDR3 reads CASSFGQPNEKLFF. The DNA for the CDR3 is TGTGCCAGCAGCTTTGGACAGCCTAATGAAAAACTGTTTTTT.

The rearrangement uses TRBV9 and TRBJ2-5, with TRBD1 matching over 8 bases. The V segment lost 2 bases and the J segment 5 bases; nucleotides outside the gene matches: 11. The CDR3 is 16 amino acids. Germline CDR1 reads SGDLS; CDR2 reads YYNGEE. This CDR3 is CASSVGVRGLMETQYF. In nucleotides, the CDR3 is TGTGCCAGCAGCGTGGGGGTCAGGGGGCTCATGGAGACCCAGTACTTC.

V usage is TRBV6-5 and J usage is TRBJ2-7; D is uncertain. The germline V and J ends were trimmed by 5 bases and 5 bases, with 19 bases remaining between them. Germline CDR1 and CDR2: MNHEY and SVGAGI. CDR3 length: 15 residues. CDR3: CASSRLSPSTHEQYF. CDR3 sequence (DNA): TGTGCCAGCAGTCGACTTTCCCCAAGCACCCACGAGCAGTACTTC.